The next 28 T cell receptor beta chains were all read from a single sample in a study of blood T cell repertoires in COVID-19. Clones were sequenced by immunoSEQ multiplex PCR, and TCRdb holds only the in-frame ones, with some missing. The sample carries 150,000 to 200,000 clones, 81% recorded once. Material for sequencing was peripheral blood. These receptors were obtained from a man aged 55 to 70 with active or convalescent COVID-19.

This chain uses TRBV28 with TRBJ2-6; D might be TRBD2 (6 bases). The CDR3 sequence is 15 residues long. Trimming took 6 bases from V and 0 from J, leaving 9 bases between them. Germline CDR1 is MDHEN and CDR2 is SYDVKM. The DNA of the CDR3 is TGTGCCAGCAGGTCGGAGGGCTCTGGGGCCAACGTCCTGACTTTC. Residues: CASRSEGSGANVLTF.

This clone was observed a few times. The chain couples TRBV5-8 to TRBJ2-2; 10 positions agree with TRBD2. This CDR3 is built from 16 residues. V dropped 1 base and J dropped 6; count of bases not matched to a gene: 6. Looked up from germline, CDR1 is SGHTS and CDR2 is YDEGEE. The chain's CDR3 is CASSLQAGGPAGELFF. The CDR3 DNA reads TGTGCCAGCAGCTTGCAAGCGGGGGGGCCCGCCGGGGAGCTGTTTTTT.

This clone showed up just once. Relative to the germline gene, one junction end is altered; a read error may explain this. V and J are TRBV24-1 and TRBJ2-1; tentatively, D is TRBD1 (6 bases). The CDR3 length is 11 residues. CDR1 and CDR2 (germline): KGHDR, SFDVKD. The CDR3 spells CATGDRNEQFF. As DNA, the CDR3 is TGTGCCACCGGTGACAGGAATGAGCAGTTCTTC.

The rearrangement joins TRBV7-2 to TRBJ1-1; D not certain. Germline CDR1 is SGHTA and CDR2 is FQGNSA. This CDR3 has 14 residues. Trimming cost V 1 base and J 7 bases, with 13 bases left between them. This CDR3 is CASSLGGDNLEAFF. The CDR3 coding sequence is TGTGCCAGCAGCTTAGGAGGAGATAACCTTGAAGCTTTCTTT.

This clone showed up many times. The chain is built from TRBV11-3 and TRBJ2-1; D remains ambiguous. Trimming removed 5 bases from V and 0 bases from J, with 8 bases in between. Germline CDR1 reads SGHNT; CDR2 reads YENEEA. This CDR3 spans 14 amino acids. In DNA, the CDR3 is TGTGCCAGCAGCCCCTCGGGCTCCTACAATGAGCAGTTCTTC. Encoded protein: CASSPSGSYNEQFF.

This chain links TRBV28 with TRBJ1-2, with D uncertain. V was trimmed by 3 bases and J by 2 bases, leaving 10 bases between them. Germline-derived CDR1 and CDR2 are MDHEN and SYDVKM. This CDR3 contains 14 residues. The CDR3 DNA sequence: TGTGCCAGCAGTTTTTTGCCGGGAAACTATGGCTACACCTTC. It yields the protein CASSFLPGNYGYTF.

The gene calls are TRBV15 and TRBJ1-4; tentatively, D is TRBD1 (5 bases). Trimming removed 0 bases at V and 8 bases at J, with 13 bases between. From germline, CDR1 is LNHNV and CDR2 YYDKDF (reference sequence). There are 15 residues in the CDR3. In nucleotides, the CDR3 is TGTGCCACCAGCAGAGAGGGCAGGGAAGGAGAAAAACTGTTTTTT. Translated, it gives CATSREGREGEKLFF.

The chain joins TRBV27 to TRBJ1-6, with 7 positions matching TRBD1. This CDR3 is built from 14 residues. CDR1 is MNHEY, CDR2 SMNVEV, per germline (reference sequence). The V segment lost 6 bases and the J segment 10 bases; nucleotides outside the gene matches: 9. CDR3 in DNA: TGTGCCAGCAGCTTTCTACAGGGGACATCACCCCTCCACTTT. Its protein is CASSFLQGTSPLHF.

This clone was recorded only once. The chain is built from TRBV2 and TRBJ2-5; the D gene is possibly TRBD1 (6 bases). The V and J ends lost 5 bases and 5 bases respectively, with 18 bases between them. The CDR3 totals 15 residues. CDR1 and CDR2 (germline): SNHLY, FYNNEI. DNA of the CDR3: TGTGCCAGCAGTCGCCTGGGGCAGGGGTTGGAGACCCAGTACTTC. Translating gives CASSRLGQGLETQYF.

This clone was seen a handful of times. The chain carries TRBV12-5 and TRBJ1-1, with TRBD1 matching over 7 bases. The CDR3 length is 12 residues. Trimming took 1 base from V and 8 from J; bases not matched to a gene: 1. Germline V lookup: CDR1 LGHNT, CDR2 FRNRAP. Written as DNA, the CDR3 is TGTGCTAGTGGTTTGGGACAGGGCGAAGCTTTCTTT. It encodes CASGLGQGEAFF.

The gene calls are TRBV7-3 and TRBJ1-1, with D unclear. Trimming cost V 6 bases and J 3 bases, with 11 bases left between them. The CDR3 runs to 13 residues. The V gene's germline CDR1 is SGHTA and CDR2 FQGTGA. CDR3 sequence reads: CASSRQRDTEAFF. The CDR3 nucleotides read TGTGCCAGCAGTCGGCAGCGGGACACTGAAGCTTTCTTT.

The genes are TRBV18 and TRBJ2-5, with D possibly matching TRBD2 (6 bases). The ends were cut back, 2 bases at V and 5 bases at J, with 9 bases in the middle. The germline V gene encodes CDR1 KGHSH and CDR2 LQKENI. This CDR3 has 13 amino acids. CDR3 sequence reads: CASSPSGDETQYF. The CDR3, as DNA: TGTGCCAGCTCACCATCGGGGGACGAGACCCAGTACTTC.

This clone came up a few times. V usage is TRBV29-1 and J usage is TRBJ1-1; D possibly corresponds to TRBD1 (5 bases). Germline V gene sequence: CDR1 SQVTM, CDR2 ANQGSEA. This CDR3 has 12 amino acids. V lost 7 bases and J lost 4, with 13 bases in between. The CDR3, as DNA: TGCAGCGCCGGGCAGGGTAGCACTGAAGCTTTCTTT. Translating gives CSAGQGSTEAFF.

J is TRBJ2-7 and V is TRBV7-9; 7 positions agree with TRBD1. J gave up 4 bases and V 4 bases, and 4 bases lay outside the gene matches. The CDR3 loop spans 13 amino acids. Germline CDR1 is SEHNR and CDR2 is FQNEAQ (reference sequence). The CDR3 nucleotides are TGTGCCAGCAGCTGGGGACAGTCATACGAGCAGTACTTC. The encoded protein is CASSWGQSYEQYF.

This clone was observed a single time. The chain employs TRBV7-9 and TRBJ2-3; 12 bases align to TRBD2. The V segment lost 3 bases and the J segment 8 bases; nucleotides outside the gene matches: 6. The CDR3 sequence is 15 residues long. The germline V gene has CDR1 SEHNR and CDR2 FQNEAQ (reference sequence). The CDR3 spells CASSFLAGGPGTQYF. CDR3 nucleotide sequence: TGTGCCAGCAGCTTCCTAGCGGGAGGGCCGGGTACGCAGTATTTT. Complete variable domain (other parts from reference TRBV7-9 and TRBJ2-3): DTGVSQNPRHKITKRGQNVTFRCDPISEHNRLYWYRQTLGQGPEFLTYFQNEAQLEKSRLLSDRFSAERPKGSFSTLEIQRTEQGDSAMYLCASSFLAGGPGTQYFGPGTRLTVL.

J is TRBJ2-7 and V is TRBV9; 7 bases are a match to TRBD1. Trimming took 5 bases from V and 3 from J; bases not matched to a gene: 17. The CDR3 is 17 residues long. CDR1 SGDLS and CDR2 YYNGEE come from the germline V gene. The CDR3 reads CASRQSSKTGLDYEQYF. CDR3 nucleotide sequence: TGTGCCAGCAGACAGAGTTCGAAGACAGGGTTGGACTACGAGCAGTACTTC. The whole variable domain, remainder taken from reference TRBV9 and TRBJ2-7, is DSGVTQTPKHLITATGQRVTLRCSPRSGDLSVYWYQQSLDQGLQFLIQYYNGEERAKGNILERFSAQQFPDLHSELNLSSLELGDSALYFCASRQSSKTGLDYEQYFGPGTRLTVT.

This clone was counted ten times or more. The CDR3 reads CASSSRGEVSPLHF. In DNA form, the CDR3 reads TGTGCCAGCAGTTCCAGGGGGGAGGTTTCACCCCTCCACTTT. The gene calls are TRBV6-5 and TRBJ1-6; TRBD1 agrees at 7 bases. The length of the CDR3 is 14 residues. Looked up from germline, CDR1 is MNHEY and CDR2 is SVGAGI. Trimming took 4 bases from V and 9 from J; bases not matched to a gene: 6.

The genes are TRBV19 and TRBJ2-5; TRBD2 is a possible D gene (5 bases). The CDR3 extends over 15 amino acids. V was shortened by 1 base and J by 5 bases, with 14 bases between the two germline ends. Germline assignment: CDR1 LNHDA and CDR2 SQIVND (reference sequence). The DNA for the CDR3 is TGTGCCAGTAGTATAGGCCCGGGGTCGAGGGAGACCCAGTACTTC. Its translation: CASSIGPGSRETQYF. Full variable domain (missing parts from reference TRBV19 and TRBJ2-5): DGGITQSPKYLFRKEGQNVTLSCEQNLNHDAMYWYRQDPGQGLRLIYYSQIVNDFQKGDIAEGYSVSREKKESFPLTVTSAQKNPTAFYLCASSIGPGSRETQYFGPGTRLLVL.

The rearrangement uses TRBV19 and TRBJ1-1; D gene uncertain. Trimming shortened V by 4 bases and J by 1 base, and 7 bases separated the two germline ends. This CDR3 is 13 amino acids long. The germline gives CDR1 LNHDA, CDR2 SQIVND (reference sequence). CDR3 in amino acids: CASSTQRNTEAFF. DNA for the CDR3: TGTGCCAGTAGTACACAGAGGAACACTGAAGCTTTCTTT. Full variable domain (remainder filled in from reference TRBV19 and TRBJ1-1): DGGITQSPKYLFRKEGQNVTLSCEQNLNHDAMYWYRQDPGQGLRLIYYSQIVNDFQKGDIAEGYSVSREKKESFPLTVTSAQKNPTAFYLCASSTQRNTEAFFGQGTRLTVV.

The chain employs TRBV4-2 and TRBJ1-5; 8 bases are a match to TRBD1. Germline V gives CDR1 LGHNA, CDR2 YNFKEQ. Trimming took 4 bases from V and 4 from J; bases not matched to a gene: 3. The CDR3 covers 14 residues. CDR3 DNA: TGTGCCAGCAGCCGGGACAGGCGAAATCAGCCCCAGCATTTT. Protein: CASSRDRRNQPQHF.

The gene calls are TRBV5-8 and TRBJ2-7; no firm D call. The V gene lost 2 bases and the J gene lost 5 bases, with 11 bases spanning the gap. The germline gives CDR1 SGHTS, CDR2 YDEGEE. The CDR3 is made up of 13 amino acids. CDR3 protein: CASSFRQEHEQYF. The CDR3, as DNA: TGTGCCAGCAGCTTCCGCCAGGAACACGAGCAGTACTTC.

Here the CDR3 reads CASTPGLGLTRTDEQFF. The CDR3 bases are TGCGCCAGCACCCCGGGCCTGGGACTAACCCGTACGGATGAGCAGTTCTTC. This chain connects TRBV10-2 to TRBJ2-1; 7 nucleotides agree with TRBD2. Germline assignment: CDR1 WSHSY and CDR2 SAAADI. The trim removed 7 bases at V and 8 bases at J, leaving 20 bases unmatched. This CDR3 is built from 17 residues.

The chain combines TRBV10-3 with TRBJ1-6; D is uncertain. In germline, CDR1 is ENHRY, CDR2 SYGVKD. This CDR3 has 18 amino acids. V lost 3 bases and J lost 0, with 15 bases in between. The CDR3 protein is CAISDPLVGDSYNSPLHF. DNA for the CDR3: TGTGCCATCAGTGACCCCCTGGTTGGAGACTCCTATAATTCACCCCTCCACTTT.

This clone appeared a few times. The V call is TRBV2, the J call TRBJ1-3; D is unclear. CDR1 is SNHLY, CDR2 FYNNEI, per germline. The CDR3 has 14 amino acids. Trimming took 3 bases from V and 6 from J, leaving 12 bases between them. CDR3 nucleotides: TGTGCCAGCAGTGATGGTACCGGGGAAAACACCATATATTTT. It specifies CASSDGTGENTIYF.

This clone was picked up one time. This chain links TRBV24-1 with TRBJ2-3, with a possible D match to TRBD2 (5 bases). The CDR3 is made up of 12 amino acids. With 8 bases removed from V and 5 bases from J, the gap between germline ends came to 10 bases. Germline V gene data show CDR1 as KGHDR and CDR2 as SFDVKD. The CDR3 DNA is TGTGCCACCAACGATCGGGGAGATACGCAGTATTTT. This encodes CATNDRGDTQYF.

This clone was recorded once. The chain recombines TRBV2 with TRBJ1-4; D possibly corresponds to TRBD1 (6 bases). The CDR3 extends over 15 amino acids. The V gene's germline CDR1 is SNHLY and CDR2 FYNNEI. The V and J ends lost 6 bases and 4 bases respectively, with 15 bases between them. Here the CDR3 reads CASRDAGTNNEKLFF. DNA for the CDR3: TGTGCCAGCAGGGATGCAGGGACAAATAATGAAAAACTGTTTTTT. The full variable domain, rest sourced from reference TRBV2 and TRBJ1-4, is EPEVTQTPSHQVTQMGQEVILRCVPISNHLYFYWYRQILGQKVEFLVSFYNNEISEKSEIFDDQFSVERPDGSNFTLKIRSTKLEDSAMYFCASRDAGTNNEKLFFGSGTQLSVL.

This rearrangement joins TRBV19 to TRBJ2-1; 9 bases line up with TRBD2. Germline V gives CDR1 LNHDA, CDR2 SQIVND (reference sequence). The CDR3 loop spans 13 amino acids. J gave up 11 bases and V 4 bases, and 6 bases lay outside the gene matches. CDR3 DNA: TGTGCCAGTAGTACTCAGCGGGGGGAAAAGCAGTTCTTC. It yields the protein CASSTQRGEKQFF. Full variable domain (rest looked up from reference TRBV19 and TRBJ2-1): DGGITQSPKYLFRKEGQNVTLSCEQNLNHDAMYWYRQDPGQGLRLIYYSQIVNDFQKGDIAEGYSVSREKKESFPLTVTSAQKNPTAFYLCASSTQRGEKQFFGPGTRLTVL.

The V call is TRBV6-1, the J call TRBJ2-7; TRBD2 aligns across 11 bases. Germline V gives CDR1 MNHNS, CDR2 SASEGT. This CDR3 has 16 amino acids. With 3 bases clipped from V and 4 bases from J, the junction kept 8 bases outside the gene matches. The DNA of the CDR3 is TGTGCCAGCAGTGACCTCGGGACTAGCGGAACGTACGAGCAGTACTTC. Residues: CASSDLGTSGTYEQYF.